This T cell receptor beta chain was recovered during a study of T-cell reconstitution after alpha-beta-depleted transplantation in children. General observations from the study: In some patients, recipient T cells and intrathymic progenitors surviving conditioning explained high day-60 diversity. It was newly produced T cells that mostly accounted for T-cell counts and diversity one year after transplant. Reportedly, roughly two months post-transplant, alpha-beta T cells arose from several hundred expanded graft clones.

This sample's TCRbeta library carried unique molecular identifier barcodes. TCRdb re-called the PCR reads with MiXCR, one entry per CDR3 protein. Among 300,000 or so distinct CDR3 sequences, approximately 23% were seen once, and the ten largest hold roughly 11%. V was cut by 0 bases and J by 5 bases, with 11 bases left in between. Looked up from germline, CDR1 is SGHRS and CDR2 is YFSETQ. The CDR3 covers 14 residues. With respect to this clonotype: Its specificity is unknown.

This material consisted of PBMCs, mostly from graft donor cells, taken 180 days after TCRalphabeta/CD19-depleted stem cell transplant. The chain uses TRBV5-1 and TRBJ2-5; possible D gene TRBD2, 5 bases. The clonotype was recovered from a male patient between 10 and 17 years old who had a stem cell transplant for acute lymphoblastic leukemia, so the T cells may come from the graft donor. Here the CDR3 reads CASSLAEGWETQYF. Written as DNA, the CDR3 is TGCGCCAGCAGCTTGGCCGAGGGTTGGGAGACCCAGTACTTC.